These T cell receptor beta chains were read from a single sample in a study of cytomegalovirus exposure and HLA in healthy donors. This table comes from immunoSEQ multiplex PCR, and its TCRdb copy is limited to in-frame clones, with some not included. The sample includes more than 95,000 clones, approximately 72% of them seen just once. What was sequenced was PBMCs. The origin of the receptors is a woman aged 50 to 60 in good health and CMV-seronegative. Both conserved end residues are part of each CDR3. D genes are given only for firm matches. Clone size, where shown, is once, few, many, or a class for clones that have expanded.

13	NA	TRBV6-6	TRBJ2-1	NA	CASSYSNGYGQFF	TGTGCCAGCAGTTACTCAAACGGGTATGGGCAGTTCTTC
14	TRBD1	TRBV19	TRBJ2-5	NA	CASSVGTGQETQYF	TGTGCCAGTAGCGTGGGGACAGGGCAAGAGACCCAGTACTTC
13	NA	TRBV5-6	TRBJ2-1	NA	CASSRSVYNEQFF	TGTGCCAGCAGCCGAAGCGTCTACAATGAGCAGTTCTTC
13	TRBD1	TRBV28	TRBJ2-1	few	CASSFLTGYEQFF	TGTGCCAGCAGCTTTTTGACAGGGTATGAGCAGTTCTTC
12	TRBD1	TRBV7-9	TRBJ1-5	NA	CASSRDRGDQHF	TGTGCCAGCAGCAGGGACAGGGGAGACCAGCATTTT
16	TRBD1	TRBV19	TRBJ2-2	few	CASSIGTGLVSGELFF	TGTGCCAGTAGTATCGGGACAGGGTTAGTGTCGGGGGAGCTGTTTTTT
15	TRBD1	TRBV7-6	TRBJ2-7	once	CASSLAGQGFYEQYF	TGTGCCAGCAGCTTAGCGGGACAGGGTTTCTACGAGCAGTACTTC
14	TRBD1	TRBV5-1	TRBJ2-5	once	CASSLTGGEETQYF	TGCGCCAGCAGCTTGACAGGGGGCGAAGAGACCCAGTACTTC
15	TRBD1	TRBV5-1	TRBJ2-5	NA	CASSFRGTGQETQYF	TGCGCCAGCAGCTTTCGCGGGACAGGGCAGGAGACCCAGTACTTC
16	TRBD2	TRBV10-3	TRBJ2-3	NA	CAISEGGGRAPDTQYF	TGTGCCATCAGTGAAGGGGGCGGGAGGGCCCCAGATACGCAGTATTTT
15	TRBD1	TRBV11-3	TRBJ2-7	NA	CASSSGQGGSYEQYF	TGTGCCAGCAGCTCGGGACAGGGGGGCTCCTACGAGCAGTACTTC
14	TRBD1	TRBV5-1	TRBJ2-4	NA	CASSSHRQGDIQYF	TGCGCCAGCAGCTCCCATCGACAGGGTGACATTCAGTACTTC
14	NA	TRBV28	TRBJ1-2	NA	CASSFGETTYGYTF	TGTGCCAGCAGTTTCGGGGAGACCACCTATGGCTACACCTTC
14	NA	TRBV7-9	TRBJ1-1	few	CASSLRQVGTEAFF	TGTGCCAGCAGCCTCAGACAGGTTGGCACTGAAGCTTTCTTT
16	NA	TRBV11-1	TRBJ1-1	NA	CASSSAATVPNTEAFF	TGTGCCAGCAGCTCAGCCGCGACAGTCCCCAACACTGAAGCTTTCTTT
15	TRBD1	TRBV7-6	TRBJ1-4	NA	CASSGTGVSNEKLFF	TGTGCCAGCAGCGGGACAGGGGTCTCCAATGAAAAACTGTTTTTT
14	NA	TRBV6-5	TRBJ2-5	NA	CASSYGGTQETQYF	TGTGCCAGCAGTTACGGGGGGACCCAAGAGACCCAGTACTTC
15	TRBD1	TRBV5-1	TRBJ2-3	NA	CASSLGQGAADTQYF	TGCGCCAGCAGCCTCGGACAGGGGGCCGCAGATACGCAGTATTTT
14	NA	TRBV18	TRBJ2-5	NA	CASSPRQRQETQYF	TGTGCCAGCTCACCCAGACAGAGACAAGAGACCCAGTACTTC
14	TRBD2	TRBV14	TRBJ2-3	few	CASSQAGGLGTQYF	TGTGCCAGCAGCCAGGCGGGGGGGTTAGGTACGCAGTATTTT
13	NA	TRBV10-2	TRBJ1-5	NA	CASSESGDQPQHF	TGCGCCAGCAGTGAAAGCGGGGATCAGCCCCAGCATTTT
15	TRBD2	TRBV5-4	TRBJ2-1	NA	CASILERGAHNEQFF	TGTGCCAGCATCCTGGAGCGGGGGGCCCACAATGAGCAGTTCTTC